These T cell receptor beta chains were read from a single sample in a study of a mutant IDH1 vaccine in newly diagnosed glioma. The antigens for these receptors are not known. Libraries were prepared by immunoSEQ multiplex PCR; TCRdb keeps only in-frame clonotypes and omits some of them. The data show tens of thousands of clones, with approximately 84% seen just once and approximately 9% held by the top ten. The source material was PBMCs, sampled from a glioma patient whose treatment included an IDH1 peptide vaccine. The receptors here all came from a woman aged 50 to 60 with glioma. CDR3s include the opening cysteine and the closing phenylalanine or tryptophan. The D gene is left open where the match is weak. Not all rows give a size; the values are once, few, many and, for expanded clones, a class.

j_call,d_call,clone_size,v_call,cdr3_nt,cdr3_aa
TRBJ2-2,TRBD2,NA,TRBV5-1,TGCGCCAGCAGCTTGGGGCAGACTAGCGGGGGTTACACCGGGGAGCTGTTTTTT,CASSLGQTSGGYTGELFF
TRBJ2-5,TRBD2,NA,TRBV25-1,TGTGCCAGCAGTGATAACTGGGGTAGGGAGGGCCAAGAGACCCAGTACTTC,CASSDNWGREGQETQYF
TRBJ1-2,NA,few,TRBV27,TGTGCCAGCAGTTTACAAGGGGGTCTCTATGGCTACACCTTC,CASSLQGGLYGYTF
TRBJ2-7,TRBD1,NA,TRBV6-1,TGTGCCAGCAGCAGACAGGGTCACGAGCAGTACTTC,CASSRQGHEQYF
TRBJ1-6,NA,NA,TRBV11-3,TGTGCCAGCAGGGGCCCGGGAGGCTATAATTCACCCCTCCACTTT,CASRGPGGYNSPLHF
TRBJ2-7,NA,NA,TRBV10-1,TGCGCCAGCAGTAAGACGGTCCCTAGCGAGCAGTACTTC,CASSKTVPSEQYF
TRBJ2-3,TRBD2,NA,TRBV27,TGTGCCAGCAATTTCGGAGGCGCTAGCGGGGTAAGAACGTATAGCACAGATACGCAGTATTTT,CASNFGGASGVRTYSTDTQYF
TRBJ1-5,NA,NA,TRBV10-1,TGCGCCAGCAGTGAGTCTGGGAATCAGCCCCAGCATTTT,CASSESGNQPQHF
TRBJ1-4,NA,NA,TRBV5-1,TGCGCCAGCAGTTGGACAGATCCAGAAGATGGACTGTTTTTT,CASSWTDPEDGLFF
TRBJ1-6,TRBD1,NA,TRBV7-2,TGTGCCAGCAGCTTAGCGCACTTCCGAAGGGGGCTTGGTTCACCCCTCCACTTT,CASSLAHFRRGLGSPLHF
TRBJ2-5,NA,NA,TRBV5-1,TGCGCCAGCAGCCGGGATGAGGGGACCCAGTACTTC,CASSRDEGTQYF
TRBJ1-1,NA,NA,TRBV19,TGTGCCAGTAGTATAGAGGGGGCAATTGAAGCTTTCTTT,CASSIEGAIEAFF